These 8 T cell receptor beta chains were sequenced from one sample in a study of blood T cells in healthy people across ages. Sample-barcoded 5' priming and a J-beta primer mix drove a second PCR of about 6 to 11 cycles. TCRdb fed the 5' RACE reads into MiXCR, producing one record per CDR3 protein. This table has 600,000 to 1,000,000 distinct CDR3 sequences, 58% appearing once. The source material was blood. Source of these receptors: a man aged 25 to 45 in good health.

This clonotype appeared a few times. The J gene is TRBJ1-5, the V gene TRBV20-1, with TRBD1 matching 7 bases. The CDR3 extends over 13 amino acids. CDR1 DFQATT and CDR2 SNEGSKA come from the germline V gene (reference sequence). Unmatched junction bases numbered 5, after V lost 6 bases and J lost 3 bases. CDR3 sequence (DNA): TGCAGTGCCGGGACAGCAACCAATCAGCCCCAGCATTTT. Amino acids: CSAGTATNQPQHF.

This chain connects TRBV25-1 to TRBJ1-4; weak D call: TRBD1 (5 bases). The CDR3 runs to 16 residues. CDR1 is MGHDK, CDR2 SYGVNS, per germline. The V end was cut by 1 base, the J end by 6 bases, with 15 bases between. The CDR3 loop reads CASSELGTASYEKLFF. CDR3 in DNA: TGTGCCAGCAGTGAATTGGGGACGGCATCCTATGAAAAACTGTTTTTT.

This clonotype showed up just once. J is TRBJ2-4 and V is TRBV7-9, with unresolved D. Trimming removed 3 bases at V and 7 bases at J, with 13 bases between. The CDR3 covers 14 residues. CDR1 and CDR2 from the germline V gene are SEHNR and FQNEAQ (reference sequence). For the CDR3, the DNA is TGTGCCAGCAGCTTCAGAGAGTCCGTGAACATTCAGTACTTC. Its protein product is CASSFRESVNIQYF.

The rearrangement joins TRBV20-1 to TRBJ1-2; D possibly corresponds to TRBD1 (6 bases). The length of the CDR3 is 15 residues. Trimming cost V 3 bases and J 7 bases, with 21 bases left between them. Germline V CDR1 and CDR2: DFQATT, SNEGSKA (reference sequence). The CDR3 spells CSASKLQEGVSGYTF. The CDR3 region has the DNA TGCAGTGCTAGCAAGCTACAGGAGGGGGTATCTGGCTACACCTTC.

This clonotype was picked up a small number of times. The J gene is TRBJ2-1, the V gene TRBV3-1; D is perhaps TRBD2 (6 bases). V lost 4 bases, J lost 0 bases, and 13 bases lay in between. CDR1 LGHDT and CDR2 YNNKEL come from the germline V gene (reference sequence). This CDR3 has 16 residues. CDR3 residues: CASSREVGLSYNEQFF. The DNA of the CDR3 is TGTGCCAGCAGCCGCGAGGTGGGACTCTCCTACAATGAGCAGTTCTTC.

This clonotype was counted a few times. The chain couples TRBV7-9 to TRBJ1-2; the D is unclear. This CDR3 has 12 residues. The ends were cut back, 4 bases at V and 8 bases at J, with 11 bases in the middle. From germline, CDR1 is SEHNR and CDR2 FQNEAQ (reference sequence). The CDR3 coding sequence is TGTGCCAGCAGCTCAGCCTCGATCGGCTACACCTTC. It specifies CASSSASIGYTF.

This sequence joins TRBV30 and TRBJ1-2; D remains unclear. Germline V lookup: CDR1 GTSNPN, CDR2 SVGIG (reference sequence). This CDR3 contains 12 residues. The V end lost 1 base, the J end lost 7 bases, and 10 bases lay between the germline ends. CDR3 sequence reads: CAWSEARGGYTF. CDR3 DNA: TGTGCCTGGAGTGAGGCCCGTGGTGGCTACACCTTC.

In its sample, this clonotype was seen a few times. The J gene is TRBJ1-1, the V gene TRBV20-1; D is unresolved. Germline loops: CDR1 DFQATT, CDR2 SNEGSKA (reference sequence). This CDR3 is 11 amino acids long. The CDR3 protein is CRVKVANEAFF. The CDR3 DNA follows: TGCAGGGTTAAAGTAGCTAATGAAGCTTTCTTT.